The clone carrying this TCR beta chain was observed at least ten times. The antigen is undetermined. The junction shows a germline mismatch at one end, possibly a read error. The time point was: patch test 1, 2 weeks after DPC sensitization. The sample's treatment: therapeutic diphenylcyclopropenone sensitization with weekly scalp DPC. CDR1 and CDR2 from the germline V gene are SQVTM and ANQGSEA. The CDR3 sequence is 12 residues long. The library attached unique molecular identifiers to individual cDNA molecules. MiXCR was run by TCRdb on the RACE reads, yielding one entry per CDR3 protein. This sample carries some 80,000 distinct CDR3 sequences, around 10% of them seen once, and the ten largest clones take approximately 4%. This entry belongs to a study of human T cells and chemical hapten exposure. General study results and limits: The study found that DPC sensitization did not change TCRs above 1 in 1000 frequency. Versus controls, significantly more large CDR3 similarity clusters arose from expanded TCRs.

This sequence originates from a woman in her forties or fifties with alopecia areata. Some clones in this sample may be carry-over from other donors' samples. Material: whole blood, obtained in connection with sensitization to the hapten diphenylcyclopropenone (DPC). This chain uses TRBV29-1 with TRBJ1-2, with D possibly TRBD1 on 5 matching bases. In DNA form, the CDR3 reads TGCAGCGCTGAAGAAAACAGGCTACGCTACACCTTC. It encodes CSAEENRLRYTF.